The 27 T cell receptor beta chains given below trace back to one sample, sequenced in a study of cytomegalovirus exposure and HLA in healthy donors. PCR primers comprised 60 Vbeta and 13 Jbeta primers. Libraries were prepared by immunoSEQ multiplex PCR; TCRdb keeps only in-frame clonotypes and omits some of them. The table records about 130,000 clones, 73% of them present only once. The specimen was PBMCs. These receptors were obtained from a woman in her 40s in good health and CMV-seropositive.

The genes are TRBV7-9 and TRBJ1-2; D is undetermined. CDR1 and CDR2 (germline): SEHNR, FQNEAQ (reference sequence). The CDR3 totals 14 residues. V shed 2 bases and J shed 8 bases, with 15 bases lying between them. CDR3 region: CASSLNPGEGGYTF. For the CDR3, the DNA is TGTGCCAGCAGCTTAAATCCCGGGGAAGGAGGCTACACCTTC.

The chain uses TRBV4-3 and TRBJ2-2; tentatively, D is TRBD2 (6 bases). Germline lookup yields CDR1 LGHNA and CDR2 YSLEER. V was clipped by 0 bases and J by 5 bases, with 19 bases between them. The CDR3 covers 18 residues. CDR3 region: CASSQDVTGASGTGELFF. The CDR3 DNA reads as TGCGCCAGCAGCCAAGACGTAACGGGAGCCTCCGGGACCGGGGAGCTGTTTTTT.

The chain combines TRBV11-2 with TRBJ1-1; 10 positions agree with TRBD1. Looked up from germline, CDR1 is SGHAT and CDR2 is FQNNGV. The CDR3 loop spans 14 amino acids. Trimming cost V 4 bases and J 4 bases; bases outside gene matches: 3. CDR3 in amino acids: CASSYRTGGTEAFF. In nucleotides, the CDR3 is TGTGCCAGCAGCTACCGGACAGGGGGCACTGAAGCTTTCTTT.

This chain connects TRBV5-6 to TRBJ1-1; D possibly corresponds to TRBD1 (5 bases). Trimming pared 3 bases from V and 11 bases from J, leaving 14 bases between. Germline lookup yields CDR1 SGHDT and CDR2 YYEEEE. The CDR3 runs 12 residues. CDR3 in amino acids: CASSSERGGAFF. For the CDR3, the DNA is TGTGCCAGCAGCTCGGAGCGGGGCGGCGCTTTCTTT.

The DNA of the CDR3 is TGCGCCAGCAGCTTGGGGGGGCTTGGGGCCAACGTCCTGACTTTC. Amino acids: CASSLGGLGANVLTF. The gene calls are TRBV5-1 and TRBJ2-6, with D possibly matching TRBD1 (6 bases). Germline CDR1 and CDR2: SGHRS and YFSETQ. The CDR3 is 15 residues long. V shed 0 bases and J shed 3 bases, with 7 bases lying between them.

The chain employs TRBV4-1 and TRBJ2-5; D unresolved. Looked up from germline, CDR1 is MGHRA and CDR2 is YSYEKL. V lost 1 base to trimming and J lost 5 bases, with 8 bases between them. The CDR3 runs to 13 residues. The CDR3 loop reads CASSQVILETQYF. CDR3 sequence (DNA): TGCGCCAGCAGCCAAGTAATTCTGGAGACCCAGTACTTC.

The rearrangement links TRBV5-1 to TRBJ1-5, with a weak D call TRBD1 (6 bases). CDR3 length: 16 amino acids. Germline assignment: CDR1 SGHRS and CDR2 YFSETQ. Trimming took 0 bases from V and 4 from J, leaving 14 bases between them. CDR3 residues: CASSLGESTGNQPQHF. The CDR3 DNA reads TGCGCCAGCAGCTTGGGCGAGAGTACAGGGAATCAGCCCCAGCATTTT.

This sequence joins TRBV28 and TRBJ2-5, with D tentatively TRBD1 (6 bases). The CDR3 spans 14 residues. CDR1 MDHEN and CDR2 SYDVKM come from the germline V gene. V was trimmed by 5 bases and J by 5 bases, leaving 15 bases between them. The CDR3 DNA reads as TGTGCCAGCAGTCCAGGACAGTTCCGGGAGACCCAGTACTTC. This gives the protein CASSPGQFRETQYF.

V gene TRBV5-1 combines with J gene TRBJ1-3, with a weak D call TRBD1 (5 bases). V was cut by 2 bases and J by 0 bases, with 9 bases left in between. The CDR3 sequence is 15 residues long. CDR1 and CDR2 from the germline V gene are SGHRS and YFSETQ. DNA of the CDR3: TGCGCCAGCAGCTTCGGGGGAAGCTCTGGAAACACCATATATTTT. Translated, it gives CASSFGGSSGNTIYF.

The rearrangement uses TRBV12-5 and TRBJ2-7; 7 bases are a match to TRBD1. This CDR3 contains 14 residues. V was pared by 1 base and J by 2 bases, with 2 bases of the junction left unmatched. Germline V gene sequence: CDR1 LGHNT, CDR2 FRNRAP. CDR3 nucleotide sequence: TGTGCTAGTGGTTTGGGACAGGGCACCTACGAGCAGTACTTC. Translating it yields CASGLGQGTYEQYF.

V usage is TRBV5-1 and J usage is TRBJ1-6; maybe TRBD1 (5 bases). The germline gives CDR1 SGHRS, CDR2 YFSETQ. V was trimmed by 2 bases and J by 8 bases, leaving 11 bases between them. The CDR3 runs to 14 residues. CDR3 residues: CASSLQVADSPLHF. The CDR3 DNA follows: TGCGCCAGCAGCTTACAGGTTGCCGATTCACCCCTCCACTTT.

The chain joins TRBV7-2 to TRBJ1-1; 10 bases line up with TRBD1. The germline V gene encodes CDR1 SGHTA and CDR2 FQGNSA. The CDR3 extends over 18 amino acids. V was pared by 3 bases and J by 5 bases, with 15 bases of the junction left unmatched. CDR3 loop: CASSFFGNHGTGDTEAFF. DNA of the CDR3: TGTGCCAGCAGCTTTTTTGGGAATCATGGGACAGGGGATACTGAAGCTTTCTTT.

This chain connects TRBV7-2 to TRBJ2-7, with 10 bases fitting TRBD1. V lost 5 bases, J lost 7 bases, and 11 bases stayed unmatched. The CDR3 totals 15 residues. CDR1 and CDR2 from the germline V gene are SGHTA and FQGNSA. Here the CDR3 reads CASSPRTGGTREQYF. The CDR3 DNA sequence: TGTGCCAGCAGCCCCCGGACAGGGGGTACGAGGGAGCAGTACTTC.

The V and J genes are TRBV5-1 and TRBJ2-1; D perhaps matches TRBD2 (5 bases). The V gene lost 5 bases and the J gene lost 13 bases, with 19 bases spanning the gap. The CDR3 sequence is 13 residues long. Germline loops: CDR1 SGHRS, CDR2 YFSETQ. CDR3 DNA: TGCGCCAGCAGTCAACAATCTAGCACCCAACAGTTCTTC. It yields the protein CASSQQSSTQQFF.

The chain carries TRBV7-2 and TRBJ1-2; TRBD1 might be the D (6 bases). The germline V gene has CDR1 SGHTA and CDR2 FQGNSA. This CDR3 spans 16 amino acids. Trimming took off 1 base at V and 4 bases at J, with 16 bases between the two ends. The CDR3 sequence is CASSLGTASVGYGYTF. The CDR3 DNA reads as TGTGCCAGCAGCTTAGGGACAGCCTCTGTGGGCTATGGCTACACCTTC.

This clone has just one count. CDR3 residues: CASSLLSQGLGSPLHF. The CDR3 DNA sequence: TGTGCCAGCAGCTTATTAAGCCAGGGGTTGGGTTCACCCCTCCACTTT. The chain employs TRBV7-2 and TRBJ1-6; D is perhaps TRBD1 (6 bases). V shed 2 bases and J shed 9 bases, with 17 bases lying between them. CDR3 size: 16 residues. Germline-derived CDR1 and CDR2 are SGHTA and FQGNSA.

This clone appeared a single time. This sequence joins TRBV30 and TRBJ1-2; D remains ambiguous. Trimming cost V 2 bases and J 14 bases, with 12 bases left between them. The germline CDR1 and CDR2 sequences are GTSNPN and SVGIG (reference sequence). This CDR3 has 10 residues. The CDR3 loop is CAWSPSAATF. For the CDR3, the DNA is TGTGCCTGGAGTCCCTCCGCGGCGACCTTC.

The CDR3 DNA follows: TGCAGCGTTGGAATGAGGGACAGGGGAACCAATGAGCAGTTCTTC. This codes for CSVGMRDRGTNEQFF. The chain carries TRBV29-1 and TRBJ2-1; 10 bases match TRBD1. This CDR3 has 15 amino acids. Germline V gives CDR1 SQVTM, CDR2 ANQGSEA. V was clipped by 4 bases and J by 6 bases; unmatched bases: 9.

This clone was counted a few times. J is TRBJ1-1 and V is TRBV4-1, with a possible D match to TRBD1 (6 bases). Germline V CDR1 and CDR2: MGHRA, YSYEKL. V gave up 0 bases and J gave up 6 bases, with 14 bases separating them. This CDR3 is 15 amino acids long. CDR3 sequence (DNA): TGCGCCAGCAGCCAAGATTCACAGGGTTTTTCTGAAGCTTTCTTT. Translated, it gives CASSQDSQGFSEAFF.

The chain carries TRBV7-9 and TRBJ2-7; 10 bases agree with TRBD2. The CDR3 runs to 15 residues. Trimming cost V 0 bases and J 3 bases; bases outside gene matches: 2. Germline loops: CDR1 SEHNR, CDR2 FQNEAQ (reference sequence). The CDR3 DNA reads as TGTGCCAGCAGCTTAGCGTCTAGCGGGAGCTACGAGCAGTACTTC. Translated: CASSLASSGSYEQYF.

This clone was seen just once. The chain has TRBV6-1 and TRBJ1-1, with TRBD1 as a possible D gene (5 bases). The CDR3 covers 14 residues. Germline CDR1 reads MNHNS; CDR2 reads SASEGT. Trimming pared 2 bases from V and 6 bases from J, leaving 13 bases between. The CDR3 loop reads CASSERPPGAEAFF. The CDR3 DNA sequence: TGTGCCAGCAGTGAAAGGCCCCCGGGGGCTGAAGCTTTCTTT.

The gene calls are TRBV30 and TRBJ1-6; possible D gene TRBD1, 5 bases. The CDR3 totals 15 residues. Trimming cost V 8 bases and J 0 bases, with 14 bases left between them. Looked up from germline, CDR1 is GTSNPN and CDR2 is SVGIG (reference sequence). The CDR3 loop reads CAHRQTSSYNSPLHF. The CDR3 DNA follows: TGTGCCCACAGACAGACGAGCTCCTATAATTCACCCCTCCACTTT.

As concerns this clone: Other DNA variants within this sample encode the same CDR3. This chain uses TRBV18 with TRBJ2-1; 11 bases line up with TRBD2. Germline V gene sequence: CDR1 KGHSH, CDR2 LQKENI. V lost 3 bases and J lost 4; bases outside the gene matches: 2. This CDR3 is 15 amino acids long. DNA for the CDR3: TGTGCCAGCTCACCGACTAGCGGGACTTACAATGAGCAGTTCTTC. Protein sequence: CASSPTSGTYNEQFF.

The sample holds one count of this clone. The V call is TRBV10-3, the J call TRBJ2-1; TRBD2 agrees at 7 bases. The V and J ends lost 4 bases and 1 base, in that order; junction bases with no gene match: 4. From germline, CDR1 is ENHRY and CDR2 SYGVKD. CDR3 length: 15 amino acids. The CDR3, as DNA: TGTGCCATCAGTGGTGGTAGCGGGTCCTACAATGAGCAGTTCTTC. Translating gives CAISGGSGSYNEQFF.

The rearrangement uses TRBV18 and TRBJ2-7, with D possibly being TRBD1 (5 bases). The germline gives CDR1 KGHSH, CDR2 LQKENI. The V gene lost 6 bases and the J gene lost 3 bases, with 15 bases spanning the gap. The CDR3 sequence is 14 residues long. The CDR3 region has the DNA TGTGCCAGCTCCGAATTGGCTCAGGGCTACGAGCAGTACTTC. Encoded protein: CASSELAQGYEQYF.

The gene calls are TRBV5-4 and TRBJ1-1, with TRBD1 matching over 10 bases. CDR3 length: 16 residues. Germline V lookup: CDR1 SGHNT, CDR2 YYREEE (reference sequence). After removal of 4 bases from V and 7 bases from J, the junction contained 13 bases not matched to a gene. The CDR3 sequence is CASSRAMGDRGGEAFF. The CDR3 DNA reads as TGTGCCAGCAGCCGAGCGATGGGGGACAGGGGAGGTGAAGCTTTCTTT.

The rearrangement joins TRBV30 to TRBJ2-7, with D unclear. The ends were cut back, 4 bases at V and 5 bases at J, with 12 bases in the middle. Germline CDR1 is GTSNPN and CDR2 is SVGIG (reference sequence). This CDR3 is 12 amino acids long. The CDR3 loop is CAWTKAGDEQYF. CDR3 sequence (DNA): TGTGCCTGGACCAAGGCAGGCGACGAGCAGTACTTC.